This entry lists 25 T cell receptor beta chains sequenced from one sample in a study of blood T cell repertoires in COVID-19. Measured with immunoSEQ multiplex PCR; TCRdb has only the in-frame clones, and not every one. The repertoire has about 270,000 clones, around 85% of them found once; the top ten carry 9.1%. Sequencing input: PBMCs or T cells enriched from blood (not recorded which). The receptors were sampled from a woman between 45 and 65 years old with acute COVID-19.

Ten or more counts support this clone. This chain joins TRBV12-3 or TRBV12-4 and TRBJ2-6; D unclear. The CDR3 has 13 residues. Trimming cost V 8 bases and J 0 bases, with 5 bases left between them. This CDR3 is CASLYSGANVLTF. For the CDR3, the DNA is TGTGCCAGCCTGTACTCTGGGGCCAACGTCCTGACTTTC.

The sample holds one count of this clone. The rearrangement uses TRBV7-6 and TRBJ2-7; D possibly corresponds to TRBD1 (5 bases). The CDR3 has 15 residues. Trimming stripped 4 bases from V and 6 bases from J, with 19 bases between. The germline CDR1 and CDR2 sequences are SGHVS and FNYEAQ. The CDR3 loop reads CASSSTADSLSEQYF. The CDR3 DNA sequence: TGTGCCAGCAGCTCGACTGCCGACAGTCTCAGCGAGCAGTACTTC.

This clone was counted a few times. V and J are TRBV27 and TRBJ1-5, with TRBD1 matching 12 bases. J lost 8 bases, V lost 8 bases, and 7 bases had no gene match. From germline, CDR1 is MNHEY and CDR2 SMNVEV (reference sequence). The CDR3 spans 14 residues. CDR3 DNA: TGTGCCAGCTCCGGGGACAGGGGGCAAGAGCCCCAGCATTTT. Its protein is CASSGDRGQEPQHF.

This clone was observed a few times. The chain recombines TRBV5-4 with TRBJ1-2; no clear D. The length of the CDR3 is 14 residues. Germline V gives CDR1 SGHNT, CDR2 YYREEE (reference sequence). Trimming stripped 3 bases from V and 1 base from J, with 10 bases between. CDR3 nucleotides: TGTGCCAGCAGCTCTGGACGGGATAACTATGGCTACACCTTC. Translation gives CASSSGRDNYGYTF.

This clone was found a few times. This rearrangement joins TRBV5-6 to TRBJ1-1; D ambiguous. The V end lost 5 bases, the J end lost 1 base, and 6 bases lay between the germline ends. The CDR3 runs 12 residues. Germline V CDR1 and CDR2: SGHDT, YYEEEE. The CDR3 bases are TGTGCCAGCAGTATAAAGAACACTGAAGCTTTCTTT. Protein product: CASSIKNTEAFF.

V usage is TRBV30 and J usage is TRBJ1-2, with 10 bases matching TRBD1. CDR1 is GTSNPN, CDR2 SVGIG, per germline (reference sequence). Trimming cost V 4 bases and J 6 bases; bases outside gene matches: 5. CDR3 length: 13 residues. CDR3 loop: CAWTRDRGNGYTF. The CDR3, as DNA: TGTGCCTGGACGCGGGACAGGGGAAATGGCTACACCTTC.

The chain employs TRBV3-1 (or the pseudogene TRBV3-2) and TRBJ1-1; a weak D match, TRBD1 (5 bases). Germline V gene lookup returns CDR1 LGHDT and CDR2 YNNKEL (reference sequence). V was trimmed by 7 bases and J by 10 bases, leaving 16 bases between them. The CDR3 extends over 12 amino acids. Here the CDR3 reads CASTSPGRGAFF. For the CDR3, the DNA is TGTGCCAGCACCTCCCCGGGGAGGGGAGCTTTCTTT.

The chain recombines TRBV2 with TRBJ2-1; TRBD2 aligns across 14 bases. There are 19 residues in the CDR3. The germline gives CDR1 SNHLY, CDR2 FYNNEI. V shed 5 bases, J shed 0 bases, and the junction held 9 bases outside the gene matches. The chain's CDR3 is CASSSPGTSGGSSYNEQFF. The CDR3 coding sequence is TGTGCCAGCAGTTCTCCTGGGACTAGCGGGGGTAGCTCCTACAATGAGCAGTTCTTC.

This clone has just a few counts. The CDR3, as DNA: TGTGCCACCAGTGATCGGACAGGCGGTGTCCACAATGAGCAGTTCTTC. This encodes CATSDRTGGVHNEQFF. V usage is TRBV24-1 and J usage is TRBJ2-1; 7 bases align to TRBD1. The CDR3 consists of 16 residues. The ends lost 3 bases at V and 5 bases at J; junction bases unmatched: 9. Germline values: CDR1 KGHDR, CDR2 SFDVKD.

In its sample, this clone was seen once. This chain joins TRBV9 and TRBJ1-2, with 10 bases aligning to TRBD1. Trimming cost V 4 bases and J 7 bases; bases outside gene matches: 13. Looked up from germline, CDR1 is SGDLS and CDR2 is YYNGEE. CDR3 length: 16 amino acids. The CDR3 DNA follows: TGTGCCAGCAGCTCTAACCGGAGGGACAGGGGTTCTGGCTACACCTTC. This gives the protein CASSSNRRDRGSGYTF.

Comments on this clone: Distinct nucleotide sequences in the sample also encode this CDR3. This chain links TRBV18 with TRBJ1-4; weak D call: TRBD1 (6 bases). Germline CDR1 KGHSH, CDR2 LQKENI. The V end was cut by 2 bases, the J end by 0 bases, with 7 bases between. This CDR3 comprises 15 residues. CDR3 amino acids: CASSPRQATNEKLFF. CDR3 DNA: TGTGCCAGCTCACCAAGACAGGCAACTAATGAAAAACTGTTTTTT.

This clone was found once. This chain connects TRBV6-2 or TRBV6-3 to TRBJ2-7, with TRBD2 matching over 13 bases. CDR1 is MNHEY, CDR2 SVGEGT, per germline. The CDR3 is made up of 21 amino acids. J was trimmed by 0 bases and V by 0 bases; bases with no gene match: 14. CDR3 region: CASSYSGPGLAGWGNSYEQYF. The CDR3 DNA reads as TGTGCCAGCAGTTACTCAGGACCGGGACTAGCGGGATGGGGGAACTCCTACGAGCAGTACTTC.

This clone was recorded a few times. The chain carries TRBV5-4 and TRBJ2-3; 9 nucleotides agree with TRBD1. This CDR3 comprises 13 residues. Germline V gives CDR1 SGHNT, CDR2 YYREEE (reference sequence). V gave up 4 bases and J gave up 6 bases; unmatched junction bases: 3. The CDR3 nucleotides are TGTGCCAGCAGCATTACAGGGGGCGATACGCAGTATTTT. It codes for CASSITGGDTQYF.

This clone was observed a handful of times. The chain has TRBV7-6 and TRBJ1-3; no clear D. Trimming took off 0 bases at V and 0 bases at J, with 12 bases between the two ends. Germline V lookup: CDR1 SGHVS, CDR2 FNYEAQ. The CDR3 runs 17 residues. The CDR3 reads CASSLARSGRSGNTIYF. CDR3 bases: TGTGCCAGCAGCTTAGCGCGGAGCGGTCGCTCTGGAAACACCATATATTTT.

The chain has TRBV7-9 and TRBJ1-4; 11 nucleotides agree with TRBD1. V trimming: 6 bases; J trimming: 8 bases; junction bases outside the gene matches: 17. Germline assignment: CDR1 SEHNR and CDR2 FQNEAQ (reference sequence). This CDR3 contains 18 residues. This CDR3 is CASRYSTPTGTGGEKLFF. The CDR3 coding sequence is TGTGCCAGCAGGTATAGCACCCCTACCGGGACAGGGGGAGAAAAACTGTTTTTT.

This chain links TRBV5-1 with TRBJ2-7; weak D call: TRBD1 (6 bases). The germline V gene encodes CDR1 SGHRS and CDR2 YFSETQ. Between the trimmed V and J ends, which lost 0 bases and 4 bases, there was a span of 8 bases. This CDR3 has 13 residues. CDR3 coding DNA: TGCGCCAGCAGCTTGGGGGGGCTGTACGAGCAGTACTTC. Protein: CASSLGGLYEQYF.

V and J are TRBV19 and TRBJ2-5; no reliable D call. CDR1 is LNHDA and CDR2 is SQIVND in the germline V gene (reference sequence). The CDR3 is 13 residues long. V lost 0 bases and J lost 4, with 6 bases in between. CDR3 loop: CASSIDLSETQYF. Here the CDR3 DNA reads TGTGCCAGTAGTATAGATCTTTCAGAGACCCAGTACTTC.

This chain joins TRBV7-8 and TRBJ2-1; weak D call: TRBD2 (6 bases). V was trimmed by 3 bases and J by 12 bases, leaving 21 bases between them. The CDR3 has 15 residues. Germline CDR1 SGHVS, CDR2 FQNEAQ. The CDR3 coding sequence is TGTGCCAGCAGCTTCCTGGGGGGACTGGTCAGTGGGCAGTTCTTC. Its translation: CASSFLGGLVSGQFF.

The chain joins TRBV27 to TRBJ1-2; possible D gene TRBD1, 5 bases. Germline lookup yields CDR1 MNHEY and CDR2 SMNVEV (reference sequence). The CDR3 covers 15 residues. V shed 4 bases and J shed 4 bases, with 16 bases lying between them. This CDR3 is CASSSFTGFGYGYTF. CDR3 nucleotides: TGTGCCAGCAGTTCCTTCACAGGCTTTGGCTATGGCTACACCTTC.

This clone has just a few counts. The chain uses TRBV18 and TRBJ1-2, with D hard to call. The CDR3 has 15 amino acids. V gave up 6 bases and J gave up 2 bases, with 16 bases separating them. Germline V gene lookup returns CDR1 KGHSH and CDR2 LQKENI. CDR3 nucleotide sequence: TGTGCCAGCTCGCCGTCAGGACGGGAAAACTATGGCTACACCTTC. Amino acids: CASSPSGRENYGYTF.

The rearrangement links TRBV5-1 to TRBJ2-6; D not certain. The V gene lost 0 bases and the J gene lost 0 bases, with 4 bases spanning the gap. Germline V CDR1 and CDR2: SGHRS, YFSETQ. CDR3 length: 15 residues. The CDR3: CASSLVSSGANVLTF. The CDR3 DNA reads TGCGCCAGCAGCTTGGTCAGCTCTGGGGCCAACGTCCTGACTTTC.

This clone was seen once. V is TRBV15 and J is TRBJ2-2; D is perhaps TRBD1 (6 bases). Trimming stripped 0 bases from V and 1 base from J, with 9 bases between. CDR1 is LNHNV and CDR2 is YYDKDF in the germline V gene (reference sequence). The CDR3 runs 16 residues. CDR3 loop: CATSRDGRGNTGELFF. The CDR3 DNA sequence: TGTGCCACCAGCAGAGATGGCAGGGGGAACACCGGGGAGCTGTTTTTT.

The chain combines TRBV29-1 with TRBJ2-5, with D perhaps matching TRBD2 (5 bases). Germline loops: CDR1 SQVTM, CDR2 ANQGSEA. The CDR3 has 12 residues. Trimming pared 8 bases from V and 4 bases from J, leaving 14 bases between. The CDR3 protein is CSFEGRGETQYF. CDR3 in DNA: TGCAGCTTCGAGGGAAGAGGAGAGACCCAGTACTTC.

This clone was recorded a few times. The chain employs TRBV10-1 and TRBJ1-1, with no clear D. This CDR3 region has 13 residues. V lost 4 bases, J lost 5 bases, and 11 bases lay in between. Germline CDR1 WNHNN, CDR2 SYGVQD (reference sequence). DNA of the CDR3: TGCGCCAGCAGTGCGAAGGGAGGGACTGAAGCTTTCTTT. This translates into CASSAKGGTEAFF.

The chain carries TRBV6-5 and TRBJ1-6; D not certain. Per the germline V gene, CDR1 is MNHEY and CDR2 is SVGAGI. The V end was cut by 7 bases, the J end by 7 bases, with 17 bases between. The CDR3 totals 15 residues. The CDR3 here is CASTLLGNGNSPLHF. In DNA, the CDR3 is TGTGCCAGCACCCTTCTCGGGAATGGAAATTCACCCCTCCACTTT.